This T cell receptor (beta chain) is drawn from a study of T cells in Graves' hyperthyroidism and ophthalmopathy. What was amplified from RNA transcripts were TCR beta CDR3 regions. First-round RT-PCR with HTBI primers amplified the TCR CDR3 region. Each CDR3 protein is one row after TCRdb ran MiXCR on the multiplex PCR reads. The table lists 730,000 or so distinct CDR3 sequences, approximately 18% of them singletons. The V end was cut by 6 bases, the J end by 5 bases, with 16 bases between. The CDR3 has 14 amino acids. Hyperthyroidism, newly diagnosed and lasting under 2 months, affected patients aged 18 to 65.

Sequences were obtained from blood. The clonotype was recovered from a woman in her forties or fifties with Graves' hyperthyroidism that later progressed to Graves' ophthalmopathy. This rearrangement joins TRBV12-3 or TRBV12-4 to TRBJ1-2; tentatively, D is TRBD1 (5 bases). The DNA of the CDR3 is TGTGCCAGCAGCCCCCGTCTGAGGGGATATGGCTACACCTTC. It translates to CASSPRLRGYGYTF.